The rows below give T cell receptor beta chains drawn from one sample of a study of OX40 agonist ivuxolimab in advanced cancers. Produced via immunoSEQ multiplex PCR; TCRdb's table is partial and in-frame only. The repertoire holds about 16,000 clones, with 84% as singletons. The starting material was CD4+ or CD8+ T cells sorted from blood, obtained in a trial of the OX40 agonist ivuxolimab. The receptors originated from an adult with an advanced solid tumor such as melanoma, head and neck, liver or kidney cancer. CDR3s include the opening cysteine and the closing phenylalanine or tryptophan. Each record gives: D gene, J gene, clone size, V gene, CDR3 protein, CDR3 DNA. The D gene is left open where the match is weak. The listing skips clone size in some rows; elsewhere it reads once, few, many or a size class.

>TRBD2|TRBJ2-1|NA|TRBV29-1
CSVAPTSGPYNEQFF
TGCAGCGTCGCCCCGACTAGCGGGCCATACAATGAGCAGTTCTTC
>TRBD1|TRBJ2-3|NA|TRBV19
CASNPTGAAGDTQYF
TGTGCCAGTAACCCGACAGGGGCCGCGGGAGATACGCAGTATTTT
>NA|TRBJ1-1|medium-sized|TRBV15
CATSTGGYAEAFF
TGTGCCACCAGCACCGGGGGGTACGCTGAAGCTTTCTTT
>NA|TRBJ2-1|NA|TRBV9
CASSASIGPRGRYNEQFF
TGTGCCAGCAGCGCCTCGATCGGCCCCAGGGGAAGATACAATGAGCAGTTCTTC
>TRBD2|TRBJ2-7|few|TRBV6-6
CATLAGVHEQYF
TGTGCCACCTTAGCGGGAGTACACGAGCAGTACTTC
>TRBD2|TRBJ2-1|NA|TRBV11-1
CASGLALDEQFF
TGTGCCAGCGGACTAGCACTCGATGAGCAGTTCTTC
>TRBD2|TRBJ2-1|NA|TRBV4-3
CASSQESSGNEQFF
TGCGCCAGCAGCCAAGAATCTAGCGGGAATGAGCAGTTCTTC
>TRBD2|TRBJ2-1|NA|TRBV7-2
CASSLGRLATFF
TGTGCCAGCAGCTTAGGAAGACTAGCAACGTTCTTC
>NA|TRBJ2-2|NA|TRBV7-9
CASSLMNGIRPSAGELFF
TGTGCCAGCAGCTTGATGAACGGGATTCGGCCGTCGGCCGGGGAGCTGTTTTTT
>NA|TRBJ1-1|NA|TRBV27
CARRGGLGTEAFF
TGTGCCAGGAGGGGGGGGCTAGGCACTGAAGCTTTCTTT
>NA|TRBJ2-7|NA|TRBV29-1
CSVEGPPVDEQYF
TGCAGCGTTGAGGGCCCCCCAGTAGACGAGCAGTACTTC
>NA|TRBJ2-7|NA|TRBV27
CASSSGSRSYEQYF
TGTGCCAGCAGTTCGGGCAGCCGGAGCTACGAGCAGTACTTC
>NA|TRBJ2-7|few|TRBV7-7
CASARWAVSYEQYF
TGTGCTAGCGCTCGGTGGGCGGTATCCTACGAGCAGTACTTC
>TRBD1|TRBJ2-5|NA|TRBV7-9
CASSPRTGSETQYF
TGTGCCAGCAGCCCCCGGACAGGGTCCGAGACCCAGTACTTC
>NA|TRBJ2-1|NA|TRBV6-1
CASSVRDPLVRYNEQFF
TGTGCCAGCAGTGTCCGGGACCCCCTGGTGCGGTACAATGAGCAGTTCTTC
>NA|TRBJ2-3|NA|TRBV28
CASSPNRNPSTDTQYF
TGTGCCAGCAGTCCTAACAGAAATCCTAGCACAGATACGCAGTATTTT
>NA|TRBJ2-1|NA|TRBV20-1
CSPGGNEQFF
TGCAGTCCAGGCGGCAATGAGCAGTTCTTC
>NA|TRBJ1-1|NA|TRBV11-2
CASSLSLTARPLSAEAFF
TGTGCCAGCAGCTTATCACTAACGGCCCGGCCCCTTTCTGCTGAAGCTTTCTTT
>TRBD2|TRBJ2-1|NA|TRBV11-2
CASSWTSGSSSYNEQFF
TGTGCCAGCAGCTGGACTAGCGGGTCGAGCTCCTACAATGAGCAGTTCTTC
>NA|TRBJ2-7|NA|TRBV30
CAWSASTTGEQYF
TGTGCCTGGAGTGCGAGCACTACGGGGGAGCAGTACTTC
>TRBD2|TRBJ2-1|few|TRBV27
CASSFTSGGYNEQFF
TGTGCCAGCAGTTTTACTAGCGGGGGGTACAATGAGCAGTTCTTC
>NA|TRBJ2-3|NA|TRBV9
CASSVGGDSTDTQYF
TGTGCCAGCAGCGTAGGAGGGGACAGCACAGATACGCAGTATTTT
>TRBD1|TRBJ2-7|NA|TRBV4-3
CASSHSGTGSYEQYF
TGCGCCAGCAGCCACTCCGGGACAGGGTCCTACGAGCAGTACTTC
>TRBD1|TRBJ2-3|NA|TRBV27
CASSLKTGKGSTDTQYF
TGTGCCAGCAGTTTAAAGACAGGGAAGGGGAGCACAGATACGCAGTATTTT
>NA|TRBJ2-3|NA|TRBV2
CASSPDTMKLADTQYF
TGTGCCAGCAGTCCGGACACAATGAAACTAGCAGATACGCAGTATTTT
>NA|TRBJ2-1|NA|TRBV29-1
CSVAFWDDSPGNEQFF
TGCAGCGTTGCGTTTTGGGATGATAGCCCAGGAAATGAGCAGTTCTTC
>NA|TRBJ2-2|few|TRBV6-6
CASSHGGGTGELFF
TGTGCCAGCAGTCACGGAGGGGGTACCGGGGAGCTGTTTTTT
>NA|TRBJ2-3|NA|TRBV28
CASSFSYSTSDTQYF
TGTGCCAGCAGTTTTTCTTATAGCACCTCAGATACGCAGTATTTT
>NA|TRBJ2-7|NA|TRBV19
CASSIGGGAAYEQYF
TGTGCCAGTAGTATAGGAGGGGGGGCGGCCTACGAGCAGTACTTC
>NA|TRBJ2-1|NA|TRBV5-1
CASSLGLGSSYNEQFF
TGCGCCAGCAGCTTGGGGCTGGGGTCCTCTTACAATGAGCAGTTCTTC
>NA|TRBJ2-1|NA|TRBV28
CASSLSSGLGEQFF
TGTGCCAGCAGTTTATCCTCGGGGTTAGGTGAGCAGTTCTTC
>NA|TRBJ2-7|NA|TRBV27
CASSLSWALSYEQYF
TGTGCCAGCAGTTTATCTTGGGCGCTCTCCTACGAGCAGTACTTC
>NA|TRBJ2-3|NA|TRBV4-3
CASSQDQGSDTQYF
TGCGCCAGCAGCCAAGATCAGGGCTCGGATACGCAGTATTTT
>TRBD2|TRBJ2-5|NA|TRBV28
CASSPPGLAGAYQETQYF
TGTGCCAGCAGCCCTCCGGGACTAGCGGGAGCCTACCAAGAGACCCAGTACTTC
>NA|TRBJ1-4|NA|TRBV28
CASSLVFATNEKLFF
TGTGCCAGCAGTTTAGTGTTTGCAACTAATGAAAAACTGTTTTTT
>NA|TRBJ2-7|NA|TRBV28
CASSSPRGTPYEQYF
TGTGCCAGCAGTTCCCCTCGCGGGACCCCCTACGAGCAGTACTTC
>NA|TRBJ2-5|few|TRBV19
CASSILTSQETQYF
TGTGCCAGTAGTATTCTGACTAGCCAAGAGACCCAGTACTTC
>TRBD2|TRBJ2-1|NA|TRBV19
CASTLTSGTYNEQFF
TGTGCCAGTACCCTGACTAGCGGGACCTACAATGAGCAGTTCTTC
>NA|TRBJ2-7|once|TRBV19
CASSISSDRYEQYF
TGTGCCAGTAGTATCAGTAGTGATCGATACGAGCAGTACTTC
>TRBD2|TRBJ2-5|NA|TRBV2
CASSPRLAGEETQYF
TGTGCCAGCAGCCCAAGACTAGCGGGAGAAGAGACCCAGTACTTC
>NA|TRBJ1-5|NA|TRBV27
CASRSRDQPQHF
TGTGCCAGCCGCTCGAGGGATCAGCCCCAGCATTTT
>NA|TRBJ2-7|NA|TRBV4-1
CASSQVDGYYEQYF
TGCGCCAGCAGCCAAGTGGACGGATACTACGAGCAGTACTTC
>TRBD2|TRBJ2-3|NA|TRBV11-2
CASSPSSSGTVDTQYF
TGCGCCAGCAGCCCCTCCTCTAGCGGGACCGTAGATACGCAGTATTTT
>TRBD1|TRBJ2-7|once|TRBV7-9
CASSLASPRQGGRYEQYF
TGTGCCAGCAGCTTAGCGAGCCCCCGACAGGGGGGTAGGTACGAGCAGTACTTC
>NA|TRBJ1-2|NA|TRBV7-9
CASSFGEVFDYGYTF
TGTGCCAGCAGCTTTGGGGAGGTCTTTGACTATGGCTACACCTTC
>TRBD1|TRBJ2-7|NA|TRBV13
CASSFGQGMGYEQYF
TGTGCCAGCAGCTTTGGACAGGGAATGGGATACGAGCAGTACTTC
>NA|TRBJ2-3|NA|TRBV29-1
CSVEALRGADTQYF
TGCAGCGTTGAAGCACTGAGGGGAGCAGATACGCAGTATTTT
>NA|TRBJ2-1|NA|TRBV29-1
CSVEDGLYNEQFF
TGCAGCGTTGAAGATGGCCTCTACAATGAGCAGTTCTTC
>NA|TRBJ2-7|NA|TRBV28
CASRAPGPYYEQYF
TGTGCCAGCAGGGCCCCGGGGCCTTATTACGAGCAGTACTTC
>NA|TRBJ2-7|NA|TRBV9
CASSSPSSYEQYF
TGTGCCAGCAGCTCCCCCAGCTCCTACGAGCAGTACTTC